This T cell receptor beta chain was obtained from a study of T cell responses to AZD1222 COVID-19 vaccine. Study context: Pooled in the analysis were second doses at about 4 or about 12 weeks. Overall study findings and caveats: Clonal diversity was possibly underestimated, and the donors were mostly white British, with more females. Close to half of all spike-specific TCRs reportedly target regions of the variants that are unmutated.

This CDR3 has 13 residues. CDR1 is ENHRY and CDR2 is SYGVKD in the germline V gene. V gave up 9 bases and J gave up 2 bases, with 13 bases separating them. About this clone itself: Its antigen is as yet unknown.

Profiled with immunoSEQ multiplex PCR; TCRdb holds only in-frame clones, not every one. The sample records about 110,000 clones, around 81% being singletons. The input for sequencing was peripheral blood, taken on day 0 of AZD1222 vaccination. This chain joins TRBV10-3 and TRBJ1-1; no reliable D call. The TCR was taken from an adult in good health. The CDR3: CAITQDFNTEAFF. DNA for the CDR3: TGTGCCATTACTCAGGACTTTAACACTGAAGCTTTCTTT.